This T cell receptor (beta chain) came from a study of blood T cell repertoires in COVID-19. TCRdb keeps only in-frame clones here, not all; method: immunoSEQ multiplex PCR. This table has 100,000 to 150,000 clones, approximately 86% appearing once. Input material: peripheral blood. The sequence derives from an older woman with COVID-19, enrolled during active disease.

For the CDR3, the DNA is TGTGCCAGCTCACAGACCTCAACAGAGATGAACACTGAAGCTTTCTTT. This gives the protein CASSQTSTEMNTEAFF. The chain joins TRBV18 to TRBJ1-1; no definite D call. V lost 4 bases and J 0 bases, leaving 15 bases between the germline ends. Germline V gives CDR1 KGHSH, CDR2 LQKENI. The CDR3 sequence is 16 residues long.